This T cell receptor (beta chain) stems from a study of cytomegalovirus exposure and HLA in healthy donors. CDR3 size: 14 residues. Germline V gene data show CDR1 as SQVTM and CDR2 as ANQGSEA. PCR employed 60 Vbeta and 13 Jbeta primers. The data were produced by immunoSEQ multiplex PCR, yet TCRdb's version contains in-frame clones alone and is incomplete. The sample holds about 150,000 clones, roughly 84% seen once. Note on this clone: Antigen unknown. A junction end diverges from the germline sequence, so it may reflect a read error.

Study-level results: In a later analysis, at a false discovery rate of 0.05, 15,000 to 20,000 TCR beta sequences matched HLA alleles. Differences between HLA loci emerged in a later analysis of TCR association rates, with DRB1 most and HLA-C fewest. Later analysis revealed greater clonal expansion in HLA-associated TCR beta chains than in equally common others. A previous analysis found most TCR beta V segments productive roughly 87% or roughly 30% of the time.

What was sequenced was PBMCs. V usage is TRBV29-1 and J usage is TRBJ2-7, with 7 bases fitting TRBD1. The receptor comes from a man aged 45-65 years in good health and CMV-seropositive. This CDR3 reads CSLDFKDRSYEQYF. The CDR3 nucleotides read TGCAGCCTTGATTTCAAGGACAGGTCCTACGAGCAGTACTTC.